This T cell receptor beta chain was identified during a study of shared clonotypes between healthy human individuals. Per the germline V gene, CDR1 is SGHVS and CDR2 is FQNEAQ. V lost 5 bases to trimming and J lost 1 base; unmatched junction nucleotides: 4. This CDR3 has 15 residues. Selected positively for CCR7 and CD45RO-negative, naive CD8 cells excluded terminally differentiated effector memory CD45RA+ cells. TCRdb's copy holds only in-frame clones and misses some; the assay was immunoSEQ multiplex PCR. The table shows about 2.1 million clones, with just over 90% occurring only once. The V call is TRBV7-8, the J call TRBJ1-5, with 8 bases identical to TRBD1. Sequenced: naive CD8+ T cells from PBMCs. This receptor was obtained from a man aged 18-30 years in good health. Some clones in this sample may be carry-over from other donors' samples. CDR3 sequence (DNA): TGTGCCAGCAGCCCCAGGGGGCCGAGCAATCAGCCCCAGCATTTT. This translates into CASSPRGPSNQPQHF. Using reference TRBV7-8 and TRBJ1-5 for the parts outside the CDR3, the full variable domain is GAGVSQSPRYKVAKRGQDVALRCDPISGHVSLFWYQQALGQGPEFLTYFQNEAQLDKSGLPSDRFFAERPEGSVSTLKIQRTQQEDSAVYLCASSPRGPSNQPQHFGDGTRLSIL.